A selection of T cell receptor beta chains follows, all from one sample in a study of a mutant IDH1 vaccine in newly diagnosed glioma. The table came from immunoSEQ multiplex PCR; TCRdb's copy has only in-frame clones and leaves some out. This repertoire shows approximately 20,000 clones, roughly 88% found once; its top ten account for around 5.8%. Source: PBMCs, taken from a glioma patient treated with radiotherapy, temozolomide or both. These TCRs come from a man aged 35 to 55 with glioma. Both conserved end residues are part of each CDR3. The D gene is left open where the match is weak. Rows may omit the clone size; those that give it use once, few, many or a size class.

j_gene,v_gene,abundance,d_gene,CDR3nt,CDR3aa
TRBJ2-5,TRBV5-1,NA,TRBD2,TGCGCCAGCAGTGAGGCGGGACTAGTGTACCAAGAGACCCAGTACTTC,CASSEAGLVYQETQYF
TRBJ1-4,TRBV4-1,NA,NA,TGCGCCAGCAGACCCAAGGGTGGGGTCGAAAAACTGTTTTTT,CASRPKGGVEKLFF
TRBJ2-2,TRBV10-3,NA,NA,TGTGCCATCCGGGGTTTCCAAGCCGGGGAGCTGTTTTTT,CAIRGFQAGELFF
TRBJ1-2,TRBV6-1,NA,NA,TGTGCCAGCAGTGAATGGGGGGCCAGCTATGGCTACACCTTC,CASSEWGASYGYTF
TRBJ2-4,TRBV10-3,NA,NA,TGTGCCATCAGTGAGGGGGGCCAGGGAGCCAAAAACATTCAGTACTTC,CAISEGGQGAKNIQYF
TRBJ2-7,TRBV6-6,NA,TRBD1,TGTGCCAGCAGTCAACGGACAGGGGGCGCGGAGGAGCAGTACTTC,CASSQRTGGAEEQYF
TRBJ1-1,TRBV6-5,NA,TRBD1,TGTGCCAGCAGGAAATCAGGGGGTGAAGCTTTCTTT,CASRKSGGEAFF
TRBJ2-3,TRBV6-6,NA,NA,TGTGCCAGCAGTTTGAGTGGCGGGACGAGCACAGATACGCAGTATTTT,CASSLSGGTSTDTQYF
TRBJ2-2,TRBV6-6,NA,NA,TGTGCCAGCAGCGGGACATCGAACACCGGGGAGCTGTTTTTT,CASSGTSNTGELFF
TRBJ2-1,TRBV6-5,NA,NA,TGTGCCAGCAGTTCCCGCAGGTCCTACAATGAGCAGTTCTTC,CASSSRRSYNEQFF
TRBJ2-2,TRBV4-2,NA,TRBD2,TGTGCCAGCAGCCAAGAATATAAGCGGGAGTACACCGGGGAGCTGTTTTTT,CASSQEYKREYTGELFF
TRBJ2-2,TRBV7-2,NA,TRBD1,TGTGCCAGCAGGAGACAGGGGGCGCAGTCGAACACCGGGGAGCTGTTTTTT,CASRRQGAQSNTGELFF
TRBJ2-3,TRBV29-1,NA,TRBD2,TGCAGCGTTGAAGGGGCTAGCGGGAGGGCAGATACGCAGTATTTT,CSVEGASGRADTQYF
TRBJ1-1,TRBV27,NA,NA,TGTGCCAGCAGTTTAGCGCGGCCTGCCTTGAACACTGAAGCTTTCTTT,CASSLARPALNTEAFF
TRBJ2-2,TRBV6-5,NA,NA,TGTGCCAGCCGATACACCGGGGAGCTGTTTTTT,CASRYTGELFF
TRBJ1-3,TRBV29-1,NA,NA,TGCAGCGTCTGGACAGTGAGCTCTGGAAACACCATATATTTT,CSVWTVSSGNTIYF
TRBJ1-1,TRBV4-3,NA,NA,TGCGCCAGCAGCCAAGAAGCGAGGCACACTGAAGCTTTCTTT,CASSQEARHTEAFF
TRBJ1-2,TRBV5-3,once,TRBD1,TGTGCCAGAAGGGATATCGACAGGGGGCGAAACTATGGCTACACCTTC,CARRDIDRGRNYGYTF
TRBJ1-2,TRBV6-5,NA,NA,TGTGCCAGCAGTTACCGTGGGGGTGGATATGGCTACACCTTC,CASSYRGGGYGYTF
TRBJ1-1,TRBV29-1,few,TRBD1,TGCAGCGTCCGACAGGGCATGAACACTGAAGCTTTCTTT,CSVRQGMNTEAFF
TRBJ2-7,TRBV7-9,NA,TRBD2,TGTGCCAGCAGCTCGCCCGGACTAGCCACCCCCTACGAGCAGTACTTC,CASSSPGLATPYEQYF
TRBJ1-5,TRBV6-1,once,NA,TGTGCCAGTAGGGACACGCTCAATCAGCCCCAGCATTTT,CASRDTLNQPQHF
TRBJ2-3,TRBV10-3,NA,NA,TGTGCCATCGCCGGGACTAGCACAGATACGCAGTATTTT,CAIAGTSTDTQYF